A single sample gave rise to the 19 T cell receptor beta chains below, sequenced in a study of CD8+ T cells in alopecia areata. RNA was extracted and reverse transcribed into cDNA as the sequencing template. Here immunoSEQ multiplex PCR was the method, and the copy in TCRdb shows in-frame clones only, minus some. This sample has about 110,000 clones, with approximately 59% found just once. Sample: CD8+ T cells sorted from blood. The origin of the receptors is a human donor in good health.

The chain's CDR3 is CASSFRGSTQYF. In nucleotides, the CDR3 is TGTGCCAGCAGTTTCCGAGGGAGTACGCAGTATTTT. The J gene is TRBJ2-3, the V gene TRBV28; TRBD2 might be the D (5 bases). Trimming stripped 3 bases from V and 8 bases from J, with 9 bases between. This CDR3 has 12 amino acids. CDR1 and CDR2 (germline): MDHEN, SYDVKM.

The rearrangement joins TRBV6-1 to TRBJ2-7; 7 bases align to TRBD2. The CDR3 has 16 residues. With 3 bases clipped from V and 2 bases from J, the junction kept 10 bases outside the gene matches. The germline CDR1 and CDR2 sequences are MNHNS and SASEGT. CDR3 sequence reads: CASSDYQRGLTYEQYF. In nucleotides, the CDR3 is TGTGCCAGCAGTGATTACCAGCGGGGCTTGACCTACGAGCAGTACTTC.

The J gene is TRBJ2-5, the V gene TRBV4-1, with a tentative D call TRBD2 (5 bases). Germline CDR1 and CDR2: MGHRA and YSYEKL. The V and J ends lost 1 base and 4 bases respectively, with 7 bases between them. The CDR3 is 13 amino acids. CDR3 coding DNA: TGCGCCAGCAGCCAAGTGGGGAGAGAGACCCAGTACTTC. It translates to CASSQVGRETQYF.

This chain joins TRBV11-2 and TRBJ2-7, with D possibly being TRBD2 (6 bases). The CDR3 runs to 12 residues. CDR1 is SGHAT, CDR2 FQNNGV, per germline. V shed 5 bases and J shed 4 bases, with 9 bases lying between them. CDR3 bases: TGTGCCAGCAGCCCACTAGCTTACGAGCAGTACTTC. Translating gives CASSPLAYEQYF.

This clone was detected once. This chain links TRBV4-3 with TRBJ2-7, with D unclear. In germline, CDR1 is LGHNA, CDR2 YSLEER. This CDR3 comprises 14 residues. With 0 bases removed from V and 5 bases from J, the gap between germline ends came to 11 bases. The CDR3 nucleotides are TGCGCCAGCAGCCAAGACTGGCTGTGGGACGAGCAGTACTTC. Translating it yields CASSQDWLWDEQYF.

The CDR3 sequence is CASRSAGGYTF. The CDR3 region has the DNA TGTGCCAGCCGATCCGCTGGAGGCTACACCTTC. This rearrangement joins TRBV13 to TRBJ1-2; D remains unclear. CDR3 length equals 11 residues. Germline V gene lookup returns CDR1 PRHDT and CDR2 FYEKMQ (reference sequence). Trimming stripped 8 bases from V and 8 bases from J, with 12 bases between.

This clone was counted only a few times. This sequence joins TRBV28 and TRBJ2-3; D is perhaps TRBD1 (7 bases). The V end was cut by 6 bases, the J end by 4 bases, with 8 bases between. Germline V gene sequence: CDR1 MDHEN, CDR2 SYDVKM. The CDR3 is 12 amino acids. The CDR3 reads CASSRGADTQYF. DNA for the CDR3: TGTGCCAGCAGCAGGGGGGCAGATACGCAGTATTTT. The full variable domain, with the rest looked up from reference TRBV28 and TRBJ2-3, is DVKVTQSSRYLVKRTGEKVFLECVQDMDHENMFWYRQDPGLGLRLIYFSYDVKMKEKGDIPEGYSVSREKKERFSLILESASTNQTSMYLCASSRGADTQYFGPGTRLTVL.

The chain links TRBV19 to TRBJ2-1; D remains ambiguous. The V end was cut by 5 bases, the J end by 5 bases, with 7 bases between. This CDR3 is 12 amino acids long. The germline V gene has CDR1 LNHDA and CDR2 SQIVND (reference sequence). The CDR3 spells CASSGENNEQFF. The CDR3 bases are TGTGCCAGTAGTGGCGAAAACAATGAGCAGTTCTTC.

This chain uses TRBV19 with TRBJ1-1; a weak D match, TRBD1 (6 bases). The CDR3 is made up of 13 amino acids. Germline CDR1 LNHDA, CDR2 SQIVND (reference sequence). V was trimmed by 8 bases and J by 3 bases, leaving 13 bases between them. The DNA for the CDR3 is TGTGCCAGTGCGGCAGGGACATACACTGAAGCTTTCTTT. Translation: CASAAGTYTEAFF. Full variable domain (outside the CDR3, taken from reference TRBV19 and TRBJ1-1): DGGITQSPKYLFRKEGQNVTLSCEQNLNHDAMYWYRQDPGQGLRLIYYSQIVNDFQKGDIAEGYSVSREKKESFPLTVTSAQKNPTAFYLCASAAGTYTEAFFGQGTRLTVV.

CDR3: CASSQREGLAGVNEQFF. Written as DNA, the CDR3 is TGCGCCAGCAGCCAGCGAGAGGGACTAGCGGGGGTCAATGAGCAGTTCTTC. J is TRBJ2-1 and V is TRBV4-3, with TRBD2 matching 14 bases. V lost 3 bases to trimming and J lost 6 bases; unmatched junction nucleotides: 7. CDR1 and CDR2 from the germline V gene are LGHNA and YSLEER. The CDR3 spans 17 residues.

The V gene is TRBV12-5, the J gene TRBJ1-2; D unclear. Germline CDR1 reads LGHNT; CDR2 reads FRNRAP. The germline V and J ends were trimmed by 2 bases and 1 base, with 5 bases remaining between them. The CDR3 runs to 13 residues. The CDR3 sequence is CASGLYSNYGYTF. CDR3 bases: TGTGCTAGTGGTTTGTACAGTAACTATGGCTACACCTTC.

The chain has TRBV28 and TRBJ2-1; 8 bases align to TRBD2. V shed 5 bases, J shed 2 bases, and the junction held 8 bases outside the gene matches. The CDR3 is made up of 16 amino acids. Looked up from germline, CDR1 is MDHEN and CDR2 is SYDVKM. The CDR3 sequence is CASSLQLLAAYNEQFF. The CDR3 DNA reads TGTGCCAGCAGTCTCCAACTACTAGCGGCCTACAATGAGCAGTTCTTC.

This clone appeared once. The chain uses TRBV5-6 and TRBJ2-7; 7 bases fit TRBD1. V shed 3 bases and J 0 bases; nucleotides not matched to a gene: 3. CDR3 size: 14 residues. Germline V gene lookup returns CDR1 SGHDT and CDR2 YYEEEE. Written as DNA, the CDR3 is TGTGCCAGCAGCTCTAGGGACAGCTCCTACGAGCAGTACTTC. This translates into CASSSRDSSYEQYF.

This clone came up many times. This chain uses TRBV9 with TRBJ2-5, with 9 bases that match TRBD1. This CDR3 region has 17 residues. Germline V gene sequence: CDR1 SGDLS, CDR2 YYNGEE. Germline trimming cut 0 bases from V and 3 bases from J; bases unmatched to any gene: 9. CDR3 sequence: CASSVGGLRDREETQYF. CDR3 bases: TGTGCCAGCAGCGTAGGCGGACTCCGGGACAGGGAAGAGACCCAGTACTTC.

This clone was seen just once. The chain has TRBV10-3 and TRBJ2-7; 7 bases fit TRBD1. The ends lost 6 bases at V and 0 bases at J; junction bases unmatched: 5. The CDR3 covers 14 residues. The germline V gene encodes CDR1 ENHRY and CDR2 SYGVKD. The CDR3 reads CAISVRDSSYEQYF. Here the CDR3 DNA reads TGTGCCATCAGCGTCCGGGACAGCTCCTACGAGCAGTACTTC.

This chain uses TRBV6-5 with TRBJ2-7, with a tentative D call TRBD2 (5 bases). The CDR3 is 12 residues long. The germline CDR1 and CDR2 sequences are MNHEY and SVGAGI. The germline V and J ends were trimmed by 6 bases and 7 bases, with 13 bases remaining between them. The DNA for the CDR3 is TGTGCCAGCAGCCCTCTTTCGGGAGAGCAGTACTTC. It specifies CASSPLSGEQYF.

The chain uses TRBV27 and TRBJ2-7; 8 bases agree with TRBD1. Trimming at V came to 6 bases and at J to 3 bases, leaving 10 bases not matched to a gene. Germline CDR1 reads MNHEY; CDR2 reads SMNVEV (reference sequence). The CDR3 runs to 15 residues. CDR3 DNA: TGTGCCAGCAGCCCTCGGGACAGGCCTTACTACGAGCAGTACTTC. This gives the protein CASSPRDRPYYEQYF.

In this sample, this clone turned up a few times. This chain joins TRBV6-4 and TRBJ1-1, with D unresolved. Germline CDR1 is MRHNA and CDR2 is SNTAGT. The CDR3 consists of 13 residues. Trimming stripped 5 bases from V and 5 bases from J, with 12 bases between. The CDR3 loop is CASSSTGETEAFF. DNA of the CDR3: TGTGCCAGCAGTTCCACCGGGGAAACTGAAGCTTTCTTT.

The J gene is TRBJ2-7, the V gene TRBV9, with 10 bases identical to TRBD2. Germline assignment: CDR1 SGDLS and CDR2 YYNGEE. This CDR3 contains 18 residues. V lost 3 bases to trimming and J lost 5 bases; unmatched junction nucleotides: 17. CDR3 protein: CASSAEPWTSGPPHEQYF. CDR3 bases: TGTGCCAGCAGCGCAGAGCCCTGGACTAGCGGTCCTCCCCACGAGCAGTACTTC.